The entry below gives a single T cell receptor (beta chain) sequence along with its context. The data belong to a study of blood T cell repertoires in COVID-19. The wider study: From the United States, Italy and Spain came samples of acute and convalescent COVID-19. PBMCs, B-cell-depleted T cells, or T cells were the source of the cDNA or gDNA that made up the material.

The germline V and J ends were trimmed by 1 base and 0 bases, with 12 bases remaining between them. CDR1 LNHNV and CDR2 YYDKDF come from the germline V gene (reference sequence). The CDR3 is made up of 16 amino acids. Methods used by the authors: Amplification of reference gene primers was used by the study to estimate nucleated cell counts. Clones were read by immunoSEQ multiplex PCR, and TCRdb kept only the in-frame ones, dropping some. From that table come the V and J calls and clone size; the DNA was used to work out D and trimming. The data hold some 250,000 clones, with around four fifths observed a single time. Recovered Cohort 3 donors showed two negative PCRs, clearance, or symptom resolution.

Sequenced input: PBMCs or T cells enriched from blood (not recorded which). The receptor was isolated from a man aged 35 to 55 who had recovered from COVID-19. The chain is built from TRBV15 and TRBJ1-1; maybe TRBD1 (5 bases). DNA of the CDR3: TGTGCCACCAGCAGAGGGGGGGTGGCTATGAACACTGAAGCTTTCTTT. This translates into CATSRGGVAMNTEAFF.